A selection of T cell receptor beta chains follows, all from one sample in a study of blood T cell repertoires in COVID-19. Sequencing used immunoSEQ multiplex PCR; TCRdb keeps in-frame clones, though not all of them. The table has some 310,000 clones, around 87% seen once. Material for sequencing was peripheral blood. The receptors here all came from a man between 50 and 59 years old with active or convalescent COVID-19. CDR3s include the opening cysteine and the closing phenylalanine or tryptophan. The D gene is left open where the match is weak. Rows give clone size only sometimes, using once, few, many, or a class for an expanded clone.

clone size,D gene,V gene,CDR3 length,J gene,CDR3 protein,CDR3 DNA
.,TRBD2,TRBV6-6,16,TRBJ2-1,CASSLGLAGNGNEQFF,TGTGCCAGCAGTTTAGGACTAGCGGGGAACGGGAATGAGCAGTTCTTC
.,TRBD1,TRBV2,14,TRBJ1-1,CASSVPGQSTEAFF,TGTGCCAGCAGTGTTCCGGGACAGTCCACTGAAGCTTTCTTT
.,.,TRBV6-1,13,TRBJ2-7,CASSDRTVYEQYF,TGTGCCAGCAGTGACCGGACAGTATACGAGCAGTACTTC
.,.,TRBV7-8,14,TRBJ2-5,CASREYPGQETQYF,TGTGCCAGCAGAGAATATCCGGGACAAGAGACCCAGTACTTC
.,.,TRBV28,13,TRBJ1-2,CASSRAGPYGYTF,TGTGCCAGCAGTCGCGCAGGCCCCTATGGCTACACCTTC
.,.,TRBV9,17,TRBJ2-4,CASSVGLETLAKNIQYF,TGTGCCAGCAGCGTAGGGTTAGAGACACTAGCCAAAAACATTCAGTACTTC
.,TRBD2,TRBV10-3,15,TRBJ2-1,CASNLAGLSYNEQFF,TGTGCCTCAAATTTAGCGGGGTTATCCTACAATGAGCAGTTCTTC
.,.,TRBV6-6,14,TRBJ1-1,CASSYLPQEAEAFF,TGTGCCAGCAGTTACCTTCCGCAGGAGGCTGAAGCTTTCTTT
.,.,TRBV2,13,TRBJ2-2,CASSERVAGELFF,TGTGCCAGCAGTGAACGGGTTGCCGGGGAGCTGTTTTTT
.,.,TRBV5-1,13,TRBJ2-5,CASSLRGQETQYF,TGCGCCAGCAGCTTGAGGGGGCAAGAGACCCAGTACTTC
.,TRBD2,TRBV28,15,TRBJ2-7,CASSPGTSGRPPRYF,TGTGCCAGCAGCCCCGGGACTAGCGGGAGACCGCCCCGGTACTTC
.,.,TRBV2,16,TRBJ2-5,CASSESQGIYQETQYF,TGTGCCAGCAGTGAATCCCAGGGGATATACCAAGAGACCCAGTACTTC
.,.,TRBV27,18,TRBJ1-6,CASSLSMTPPLVNSPLHF,TGTGCCAGCAGTTTATCGATGACGCCTCCTCTAGTGAATTCACCCCTCCACTTT
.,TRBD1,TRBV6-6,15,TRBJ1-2,CASSWRFTRGLGYTF,TGTGCCAGCAGTTGGAGGTTTACTAGGGGGCTTGGCTACACCTTC
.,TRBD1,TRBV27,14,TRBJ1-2,CASSWGQSNYGYTF,TGTGCCAGCAGTTGGGGACAGAGCAACTATGGCTACACCTTC
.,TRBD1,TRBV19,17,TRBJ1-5,CASSRARSGTGSQPQHF,TGTGCCAGTAGTAGGGCCCGTTCCGGGACAGGGAGTCAGCCCCAGCATTTT
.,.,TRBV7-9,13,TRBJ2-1,CASSLTERNEQFF,TGTGCCAGCAGCTTAACAGAAAGGAATGAGCAGTTCTTC
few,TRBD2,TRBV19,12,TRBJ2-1,CASSQLAGEQFF,TGTGCCAGTAGTCAACTAGCGGGTGAGCAGTTCTTC
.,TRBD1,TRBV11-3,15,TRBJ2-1,CASSPDRENYNEQFF,TGTGCCAGCAGCCCGGACAGGGAAAACTACAATGAGCAGTTCTTC
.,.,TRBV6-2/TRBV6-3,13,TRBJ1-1,CASSYSTRTEAFF,TGTGCCAGCAGTTACTCGACACGGACAGAAGCTTTCTTT
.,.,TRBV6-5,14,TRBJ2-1,CASSSSSASVEQFF,TGTGCCAGCAGTTCGTCCTCTGCTAGCGTAGAGCAGTTCTTC
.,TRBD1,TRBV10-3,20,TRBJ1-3,CAISVPDRASKLPSGNTIYF,TGTGCCATCAGTGTGCCCGACAGGGCGTCCAAGCTACCCTCTGGAAACACCATATATTTT
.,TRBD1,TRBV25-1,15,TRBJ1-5,CASSELEQGDQPQHF,TGTGCCAGCAGTGAACTCGAACAGGGGGATCAGCCCCAGCATTTT
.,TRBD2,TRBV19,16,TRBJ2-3,CASTRTSGRAGDTQYF,TGTGCCAGTACCCGGACTAGCGGGAGGGCCGGGGATACGCAGTATTTT
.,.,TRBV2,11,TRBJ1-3,CASRSGDTIYF,TGTGCCAGCAGGTCGGGAGACACCATATATTTT
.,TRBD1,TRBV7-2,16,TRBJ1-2,CASSQPPGQADRGYTF,TGTGCCAGCAGCCAGCCGCCGGGACAGGCTGATAGAGGCTACACCTTC
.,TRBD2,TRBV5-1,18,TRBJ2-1,CASSLQGLAGGSYNEQFF,TGCGCCAGCAGCTTACAGGGACTAGCGGGGGGATCGTACAATGAGCAGTTCTTC
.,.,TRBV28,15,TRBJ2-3,CASSFVGGGTDTQYF,TGTGCCAGCAGTTTTGTCGGAGGGGGCACAGATACGCAGTATTTT
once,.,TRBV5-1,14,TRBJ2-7,CASSLAVLAPEQYF,TGCGCCAGCAGCTTGGCCGTCCTAGCGCCCGAGCAGTACTTC
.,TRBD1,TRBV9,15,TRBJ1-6,CASSAGTGGRSPLHF,TGTGCCAGCAGCGCCGGGACAGGGGGGCGGTCACCCCTCCACTTT
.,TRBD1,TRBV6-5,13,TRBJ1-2,CASTLGQPDGYTF,TGTGCCAGCACCTTGGGACAGCCGGATGGCTACACCTTC
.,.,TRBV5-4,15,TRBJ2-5,CASSLVGGYQETQYF,TGTGCCAGCAGCTTGGTGGGGGGTTACCAAGAGACCCAGTACTTC
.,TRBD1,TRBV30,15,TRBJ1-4,CAWSAGTAPHEKLFF,TGTGCCTGGAGCGCTGGGACAGCTCCCCATGAAAAACTGTTTTTT
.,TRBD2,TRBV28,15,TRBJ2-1,CASSPGTSVFYEQFF,TGTGCCAGCAGTCCGGGGACTAGCGTCTTCTATGAGCAGTTCTTC
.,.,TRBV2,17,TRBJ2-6,CASRRGLGYTGANVLTF,TGTGCCAGCCGAAGGGGCCTGGGCTATACTGGGGCCAACGTCCTGACTTTC
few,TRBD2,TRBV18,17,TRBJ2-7,CASSTRTSGRAGYEQYF,TGTGCCAGCTCAACCCGGACTAGCGGGAGGGCCGGGTACGAGCAGTACTTC
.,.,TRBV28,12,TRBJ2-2,CASTVNSGELFF,TGTGCCAGCACTGTAAATTCCGGGGAGCTGTTTTTT
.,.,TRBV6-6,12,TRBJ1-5,CASNSGEQPQHF,TGTGCCAGCAACTCAGGGGAACAGCCCCAGCATTTT
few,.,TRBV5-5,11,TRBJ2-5,CASSLLETQYF,TGTGCCAGCAGCTTGCTGGAGACCCAGTACTTC
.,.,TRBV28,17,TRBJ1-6,CASSLNSGGQNNSPLHF,TGTGCCAGCAGTTTAAATTCCGGGGGGCAGAATAATTCACCCCTCCACTTT
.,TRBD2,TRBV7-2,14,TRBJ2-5,CASTPSGAQETQYF,TGTGCCAGCACCCCTAGCGGGGCCCAAGAGACCCAGTACTTC
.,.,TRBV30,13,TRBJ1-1,CAWIQDRNTEAFF,TGTGCCTGGATTCAGGACAGGAACACTGAAGCTTTCTTT
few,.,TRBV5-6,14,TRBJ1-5,CASSLGGGSQPQHF,TGTGCCAGCAGCTTGGGAGGTGGGAGTCAGCCCCAGCATTTT
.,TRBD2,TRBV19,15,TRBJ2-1,CASSAGLAGVGEQFF,TGTGCCAGTAGTGCGGGACTAGCGGGAGTCGGGGAGCAGTTCTTC
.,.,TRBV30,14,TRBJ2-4,CAWSRWGGSGPSRF,TGTGCCTGGAGTCGTTGGGGTGGTAGCGGACCCAGTCGCTTC
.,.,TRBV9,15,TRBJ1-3,CASSVAQGTGNTIYF,TGTGCCAGCAGCGTAGCCCAGGGGACTGGAAACACCATATATTTT
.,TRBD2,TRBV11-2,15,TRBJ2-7,CASTPSSGRTYEQYF,TGTGCCAGCACCCCCTCTAGCGGGAGGACCTACGAGCAGTACTTC
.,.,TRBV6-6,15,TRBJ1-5,CASSANPVVGQPQHF,TGTGCCAGCAGCGCTAACCCGGTCGTTGGTCAGCCCCAGCATTTT
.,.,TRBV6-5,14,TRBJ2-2,CASRGVGNTGELFF,TGTGCCAGCAGAGGGGTCGGGAACACCGGGGAGCTGTTTTTT
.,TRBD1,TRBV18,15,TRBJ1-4,CASSPPGTGGEKLFF,TGTGCCAGCTCACCACCTGGGACAGGGGGTGAAAAACTGTTTTTT
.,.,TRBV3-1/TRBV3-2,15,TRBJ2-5,CASSHTTGLEEAQYF,TGTGCCAGCAGCCACACGACAGGCTTGGAGGAGGCCCAGTACTTC
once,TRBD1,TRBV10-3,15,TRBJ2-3,CAISEKQGYTDTQYF,TGTGCCATCAGTGAGAAACAGGGGTACACAGATACGCAGTATTTT
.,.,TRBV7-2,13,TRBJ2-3,CASTPLVRDTQYF,TGTGCCAGCACCCCACTCGTTCGGGATACGCAGTATTTT
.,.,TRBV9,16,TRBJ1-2,CASSATDGYSRHGYTF,TGTGCCAGCAGCGCCACGGATGGGTACAGTCGGCATGGCTACACCTTC
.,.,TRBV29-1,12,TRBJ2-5,CSVGRLQETQYF,TGCAGCGTTGGTCGACTCCAAGAGACCCAGTACTTC
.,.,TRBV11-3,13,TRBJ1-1,CASSFQGDTEAFF,TGTGCCAGCAGCTTCCAGGGTGACACTGAAGCTTTCTTT
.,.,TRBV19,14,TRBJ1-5,CASSIPGHYQPQHF,TGTGCCAGTAGTATTCCGGGACACTATCAGCCCCAGCATTTT
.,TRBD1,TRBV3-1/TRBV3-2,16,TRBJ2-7,CASSPRTGQGVYEQYF,TGTGCCAGCAGCCCCCGGACAGGCCAAGGGGTCTACGAGCAGTACTTC
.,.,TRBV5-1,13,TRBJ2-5,CASRFPEAETQYF,TGCGCCAGCAGGTTCCCGGAGGCGGAGACCCAGTACTTC